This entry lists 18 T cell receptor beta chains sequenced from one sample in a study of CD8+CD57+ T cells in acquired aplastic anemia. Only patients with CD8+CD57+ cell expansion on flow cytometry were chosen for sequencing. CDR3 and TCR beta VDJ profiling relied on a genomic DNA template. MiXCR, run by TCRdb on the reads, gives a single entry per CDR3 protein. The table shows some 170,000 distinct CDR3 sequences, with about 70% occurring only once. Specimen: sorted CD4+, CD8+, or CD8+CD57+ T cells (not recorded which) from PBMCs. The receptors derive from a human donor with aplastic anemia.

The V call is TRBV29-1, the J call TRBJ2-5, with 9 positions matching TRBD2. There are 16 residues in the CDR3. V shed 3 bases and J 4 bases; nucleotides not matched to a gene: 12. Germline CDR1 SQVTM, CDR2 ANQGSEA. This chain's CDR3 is CSVEELGGRAGETQYF. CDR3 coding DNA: TGCAGCGTTGAGGAACTGGGCGGGAGGGCCGGAGAGACCCAGTACTTC.

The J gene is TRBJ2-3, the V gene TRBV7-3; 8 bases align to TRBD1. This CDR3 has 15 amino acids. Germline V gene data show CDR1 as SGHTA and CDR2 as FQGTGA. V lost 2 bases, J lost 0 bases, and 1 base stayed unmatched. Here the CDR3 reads CASSLGTGSTDTQYF. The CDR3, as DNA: TGTGCCAGCAGCTTAGGGACAGGTAGCACAGATACGCAGTATTTT.

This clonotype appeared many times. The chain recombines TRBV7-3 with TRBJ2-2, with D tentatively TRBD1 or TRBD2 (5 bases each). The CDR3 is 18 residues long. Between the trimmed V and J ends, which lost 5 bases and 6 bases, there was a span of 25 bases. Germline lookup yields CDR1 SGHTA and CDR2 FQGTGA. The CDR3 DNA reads TGTGCCAGCAGCCCACTGAGTGGGTCCCGGGGCTGGGCCGGGGAGCTGTTTTTT. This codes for CASSPLSGSRGWAGELFF. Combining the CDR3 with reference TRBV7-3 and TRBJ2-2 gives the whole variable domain GAGVSQTPSNKVTEKGKYVELRCDPISGHTALYWYRQSLGQGPEFLIYFQGTGAADDSGLPNDRFFAVRPEGSVSTLKIQRTERGDSAVYLCASSPLSGSRGWAGELFFGEGSRLTVL.

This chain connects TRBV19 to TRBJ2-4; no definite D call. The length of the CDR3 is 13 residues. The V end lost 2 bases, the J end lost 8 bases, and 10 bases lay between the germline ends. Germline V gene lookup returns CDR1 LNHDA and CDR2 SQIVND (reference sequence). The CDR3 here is CASSIRSSHIQYF. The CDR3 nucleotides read TGTGCCAGTAGTATACGGAGCTCCCACATTCAGTACTTC. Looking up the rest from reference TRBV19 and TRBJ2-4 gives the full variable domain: DGGITQSPKYLFRKEGQNVTLSCEQNLNHDAMYWYRQDPGQGLRLIYYSQIVNDFQKGDIAEGYSVSREKKESFPLTVTSAQKNPTAFYLCASSIRSSHIQYFGAGTRLSVL.

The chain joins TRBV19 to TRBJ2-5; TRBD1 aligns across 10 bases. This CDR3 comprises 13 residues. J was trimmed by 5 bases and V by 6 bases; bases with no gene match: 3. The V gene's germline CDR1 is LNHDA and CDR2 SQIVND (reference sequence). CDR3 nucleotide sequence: TGTGCCAGTAGAGACAGGGGGCGGGAGACCCAGTACTTC. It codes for CASRDRGRETQYF.

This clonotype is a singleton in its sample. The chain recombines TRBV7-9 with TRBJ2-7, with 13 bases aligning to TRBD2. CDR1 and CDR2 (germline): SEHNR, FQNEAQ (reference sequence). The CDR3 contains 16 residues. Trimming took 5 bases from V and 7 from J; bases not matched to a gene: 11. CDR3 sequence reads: CASSPSLAGGPGEQYF. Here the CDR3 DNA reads TGTGCCAGCAGCCCTTCACTAGCGGGGGGGCCGGGGGAGCAGTACTTC.

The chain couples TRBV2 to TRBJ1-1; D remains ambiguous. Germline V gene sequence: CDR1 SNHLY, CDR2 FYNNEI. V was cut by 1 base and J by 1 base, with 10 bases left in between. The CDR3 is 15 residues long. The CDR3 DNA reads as TGTGCCAGCAGTGAAGGCTACGTTGAGAACACTGAAGCTTTCTTT. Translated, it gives CASSEGYVENTEAFF. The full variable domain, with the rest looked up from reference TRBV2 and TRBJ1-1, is EPEVTQTPSHQVTQMGQEVILRCVPISNHLYFYWYRQILGQKVEFLVSFYNNEISEKSEIFDDQFSVERPDGSNFTLKIRSTKLEDSAMYFCASSEGYVENTEAFFGQGTRLTVV.

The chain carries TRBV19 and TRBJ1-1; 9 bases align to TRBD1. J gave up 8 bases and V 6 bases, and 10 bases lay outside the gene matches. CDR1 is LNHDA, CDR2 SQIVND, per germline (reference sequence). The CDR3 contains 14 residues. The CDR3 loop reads CASRRGPGQGEAFF. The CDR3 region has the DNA TGTGCCAGTAGGCGAGGACCGGGACAGGGCGAAGCTTTCTTT.

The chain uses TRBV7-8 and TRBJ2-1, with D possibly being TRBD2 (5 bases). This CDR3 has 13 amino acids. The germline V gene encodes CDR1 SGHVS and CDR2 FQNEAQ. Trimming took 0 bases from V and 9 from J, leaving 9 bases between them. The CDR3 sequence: CASSLALGGEQFF. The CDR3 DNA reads TGTGCCAGCAGCTTAGCGTTAGGAGGTGAGCAGTTCTTC.

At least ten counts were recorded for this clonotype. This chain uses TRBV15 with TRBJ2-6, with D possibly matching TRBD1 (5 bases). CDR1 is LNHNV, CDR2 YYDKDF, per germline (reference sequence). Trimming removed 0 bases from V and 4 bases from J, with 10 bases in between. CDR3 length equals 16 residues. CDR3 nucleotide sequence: TGTGCCACCAGCAGAGATTTTCGGACAGGGGCCAACGTCCTGACTTTC. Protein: CATSRDFRTGANVLTF.

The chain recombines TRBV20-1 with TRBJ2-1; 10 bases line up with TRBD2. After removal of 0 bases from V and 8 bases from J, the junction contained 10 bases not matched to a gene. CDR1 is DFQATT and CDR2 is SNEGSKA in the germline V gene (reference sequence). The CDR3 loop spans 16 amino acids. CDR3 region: CSARDTGPSGGYEQFF. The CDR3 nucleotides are TGCAGTGCTAGAGATACGGGGCCTAGCGGGGGCTATGAGCAGTTCTTC.

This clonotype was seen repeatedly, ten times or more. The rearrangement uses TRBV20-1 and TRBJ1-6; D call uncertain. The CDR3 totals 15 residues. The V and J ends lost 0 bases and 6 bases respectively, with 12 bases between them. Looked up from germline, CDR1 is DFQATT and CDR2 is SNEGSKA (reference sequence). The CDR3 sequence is CSARDSAGSNSPLHF. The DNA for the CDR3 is TGCAGTGCTAGAGATTCGGCGGGGAGTAATTCACCCCTCCACTTT.

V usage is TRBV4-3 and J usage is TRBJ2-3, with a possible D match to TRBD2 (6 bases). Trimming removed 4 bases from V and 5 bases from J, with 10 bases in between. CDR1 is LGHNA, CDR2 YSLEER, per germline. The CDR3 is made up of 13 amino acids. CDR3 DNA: TGCGCCAGCAGCCCCAGGAGGGGAGATACGCAGTATTTT. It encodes CASSPRRGDTQYF.

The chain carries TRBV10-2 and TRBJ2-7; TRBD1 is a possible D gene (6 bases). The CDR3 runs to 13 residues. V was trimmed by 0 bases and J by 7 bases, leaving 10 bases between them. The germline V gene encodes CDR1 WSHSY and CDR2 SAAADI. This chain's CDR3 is CASSESTGWEQYF. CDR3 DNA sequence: TGCGCCAGCAGTGAGTCGACAGGATGGGAGCAGTACTTC.

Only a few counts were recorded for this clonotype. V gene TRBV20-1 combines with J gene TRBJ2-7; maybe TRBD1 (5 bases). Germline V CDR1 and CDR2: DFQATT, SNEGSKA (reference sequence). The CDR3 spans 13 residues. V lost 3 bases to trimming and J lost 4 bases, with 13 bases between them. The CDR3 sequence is CSARTDRTYEQYF. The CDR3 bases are TGCAGTGCTAGGACAGATCGGACATACGAGCAGTACTTC.

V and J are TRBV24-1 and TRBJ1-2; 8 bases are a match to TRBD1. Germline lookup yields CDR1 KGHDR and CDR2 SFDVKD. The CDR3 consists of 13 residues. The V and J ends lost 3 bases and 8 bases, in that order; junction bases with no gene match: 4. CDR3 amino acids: CATSDRSGGGYTF. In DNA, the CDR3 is TGTGCCACCAGTGATCGGTCAGGGGGCGGCTACACCTTC.

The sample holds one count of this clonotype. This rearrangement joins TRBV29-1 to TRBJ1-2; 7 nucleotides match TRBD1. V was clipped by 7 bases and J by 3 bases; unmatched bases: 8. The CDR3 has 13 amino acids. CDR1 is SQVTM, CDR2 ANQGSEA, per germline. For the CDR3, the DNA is TGCAGCGCCGTGACAGGGACCCACTATGGCTACACCTTC. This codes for CSAVTGTHYGYTF. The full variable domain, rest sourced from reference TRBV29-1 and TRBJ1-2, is SAVISQKPSRDICQRGTSLTIQCQVDSQVTMMFWYRQQPGQSLTLIATANQGSEATYESGFVIDKFPISRPNLTFSTLTVSNMSPEDSSIYLCSAVTGTHYGYTFGSGTRLTVV.

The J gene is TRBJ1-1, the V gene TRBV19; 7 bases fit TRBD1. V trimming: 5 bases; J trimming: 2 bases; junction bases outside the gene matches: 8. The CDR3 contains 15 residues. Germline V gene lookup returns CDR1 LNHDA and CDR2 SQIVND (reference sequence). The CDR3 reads CASSVATGLNTEAFF. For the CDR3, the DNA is TGTGCCAGTAGTGTCGCGACAGGGCTTAACACTGAAGCTTTCTTT.